The clone carrying this T cell receptor (beta chain) was picked up one time. These data are taken from a study of CD8 T cells in Susac syndrome. The authors reverse transcribed roughly 0.5 to 1 ug RNA with random hexamers. TCRdb independently ran MiXCR on the immunoSEQ multiplex PCR reads; one entry per CDR3 protein. The table shows approximately 120,000 distinct CDR3 sequences, with 90% to 96% occurring only once. The length of the CDR3 is 12 residues. The germline V and J ends were trimmed by 3 bases and 7 bases, with 7 bases remaining between them. Per the germline V gene, CDR1 is SGHDN and CDR2 is FVKESK.

The sample consisted of CD4+ T cells from PBMCs. The rearrangement uses TRBV14 and TRBJ1-5; unclear D gene. The sequence derives from a human donor in good health. CDR3 DNA: TGTGCCAGCAGCCAGATACGACAGCCCCAGCATTTT. Residues: CASSQIRQPQHF.